A single T cell receptor beta chain is shown here with its context. This sample was included in a study of T-cell reconstitution after alpha-beta-depleted transplantation in children. In germline, CDR1 is MNHEY, CDR2 SVGAGI. There are 15 residues in the CDR3. V was trimmed by 0 bases and J by 2 bases, leaving 10 bases between them. During its preparation, the TCRbeta library received unique molecular identifiers. TCRdb re-derived calls from the PCR reads in MiXCR, one entry per CDR3 protein. The sample holds approximately 400,000 distinct CDR3 sequences, around 9.9% seen once. The J gene is TRBJ2-5, the V gene TRBV6-5, with D maybe TRBD1 (6 bases). The starting material was PBMCs from the stem cell graft donor, obtained from the stem cell graft. The receptor comes from a human donor who donated a stem cell graft to a child with acute myeloid leukemia. The CDR3 here is CASSYSSDRQETQYF. CDR3 nucleotides: TGTGCCAGCAGTTACTCCTCGGACAGACAAGAGACCCAGTACTTC.